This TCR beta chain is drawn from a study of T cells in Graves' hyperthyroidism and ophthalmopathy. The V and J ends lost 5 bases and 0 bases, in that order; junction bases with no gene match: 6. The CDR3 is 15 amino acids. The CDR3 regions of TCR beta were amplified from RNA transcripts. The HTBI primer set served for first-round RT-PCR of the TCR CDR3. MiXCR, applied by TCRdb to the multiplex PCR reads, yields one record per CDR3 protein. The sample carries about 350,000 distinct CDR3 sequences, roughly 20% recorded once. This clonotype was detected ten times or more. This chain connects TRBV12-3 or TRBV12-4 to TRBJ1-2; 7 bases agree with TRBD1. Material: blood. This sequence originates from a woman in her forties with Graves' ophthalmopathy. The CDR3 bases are TGTGCCAGCAGTCCCCAGGGACAGACTAACTATGGCTACACCTTC. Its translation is CASSPQGQTNYGYTF.